This T cell receptor (beta chain) came from a study of regulatory T cells in long-lasting Graves disease. Points on this clonotype: Just one base apart from a much larger clone, this may be a read error.

Time point meaning: persistent/refractory GD, antithyroid drugs over 5 years with positive TRAb. PBMC RNA served as the TCR library source. Through Arm-PCR of CDR3 regions and iRepertoire HTBI primers, TCR beta libraries were built. MiXCR, applied by TCRdb to the multiplex PCR reads, yields one record per CDR3 protein. This table has a few hundred thousand distinct CDR3 sequences, 23% appearing once. The source is a female donor with Graves disease. This specimen consisted of peripheral blood mononuclear cells (PBMCs), obtained when the disease was refractory, from a patient treated with antithyroid drugs.

CDR3 DNA: TGCAGTGCTAGAGAGGGGGCGCACACTGAAGCTTTCTTT. As protein: CSAREGAHTEAFF. The genes are TRBV20-1 and TRBJ1-1; weak D call: TRBD1 (6 bases). Between the trimmed V and J ends, which lost 0 bases and 3 bases, there was a span of 8 bases. The CDR3 is 13 amino acids. Germline CDR1 reads DFQATT; CDR2 reads SNEGSKA (reference sequence).